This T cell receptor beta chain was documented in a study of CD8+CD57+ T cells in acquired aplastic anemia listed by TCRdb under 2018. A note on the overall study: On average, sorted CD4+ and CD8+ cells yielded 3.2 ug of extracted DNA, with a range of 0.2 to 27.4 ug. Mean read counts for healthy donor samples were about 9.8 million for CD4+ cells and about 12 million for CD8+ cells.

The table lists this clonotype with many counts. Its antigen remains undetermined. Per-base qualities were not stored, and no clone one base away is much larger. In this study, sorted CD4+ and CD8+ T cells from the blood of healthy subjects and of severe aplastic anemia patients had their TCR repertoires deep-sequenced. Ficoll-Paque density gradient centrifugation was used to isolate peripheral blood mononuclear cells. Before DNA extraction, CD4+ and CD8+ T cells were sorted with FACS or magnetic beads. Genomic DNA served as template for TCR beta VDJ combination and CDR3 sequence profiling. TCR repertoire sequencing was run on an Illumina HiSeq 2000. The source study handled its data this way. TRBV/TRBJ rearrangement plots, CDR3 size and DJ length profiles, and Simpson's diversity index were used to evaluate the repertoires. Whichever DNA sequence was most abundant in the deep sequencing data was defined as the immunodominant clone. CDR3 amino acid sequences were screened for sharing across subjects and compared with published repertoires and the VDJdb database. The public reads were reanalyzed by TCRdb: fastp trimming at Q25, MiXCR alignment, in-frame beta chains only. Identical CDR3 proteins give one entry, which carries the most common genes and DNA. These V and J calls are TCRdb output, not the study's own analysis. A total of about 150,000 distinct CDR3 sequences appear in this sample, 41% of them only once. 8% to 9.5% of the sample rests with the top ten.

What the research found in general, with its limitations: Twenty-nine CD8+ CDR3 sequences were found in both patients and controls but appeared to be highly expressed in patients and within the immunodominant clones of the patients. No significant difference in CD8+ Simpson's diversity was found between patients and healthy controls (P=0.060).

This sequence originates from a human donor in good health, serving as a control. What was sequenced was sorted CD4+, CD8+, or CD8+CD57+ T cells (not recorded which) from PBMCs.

The sequenced DNA: TGCGCCAGCAGCCCACTTAATAACTATGGCTACACCTTC. This yields the protein CASSPLNNYGYTF. Here the chain combines TRBV5-1 and TRBJ1-2, with an unclear D gene assignment. The CDR3 has 13 amino acids, counting the end cysteine and phenylalanine. Just CDR3 DNA is preserved here, 39 bases in frame from base 1. At the junction V is shortened by 4 bases and J by 1 base, with 8 bases in between. Looking up the germline V gene yields CDR1 SGHRS and CDR2 YFSETQ.